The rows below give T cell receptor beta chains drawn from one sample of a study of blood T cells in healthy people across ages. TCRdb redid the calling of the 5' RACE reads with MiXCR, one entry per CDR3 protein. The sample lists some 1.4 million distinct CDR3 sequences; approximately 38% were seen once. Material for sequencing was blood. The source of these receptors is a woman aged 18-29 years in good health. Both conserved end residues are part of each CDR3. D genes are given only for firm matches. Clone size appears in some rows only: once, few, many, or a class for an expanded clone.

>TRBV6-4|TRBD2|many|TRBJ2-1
CASSELADYNEQFF
TGTGCCAGCAGTGAACTAGCGGACTACAATGAGCAGTTCTTC
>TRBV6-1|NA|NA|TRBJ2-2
CASSDMSTGELFF
TGTGCCAGCAGTGACATGAGCACCGGGGAGCTGTTTTTT
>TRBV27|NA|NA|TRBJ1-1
CASSALGGAGNTEAFF
TGTGCCAGCAGTGCCCTCGGGGGGGCAGGGAACACTGAAGCTTTCTTT
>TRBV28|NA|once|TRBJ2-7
CASRPRGNSYEQYF
TGTGCCAGCAGGCCCAGGGGCAACTCCTACGAGCAGTACTTC
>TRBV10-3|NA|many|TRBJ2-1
CAISDAPGLNEQFF
TGTGCCATCAGTGATGCGCCGGGACTCAATGAGCAGTTCTTC
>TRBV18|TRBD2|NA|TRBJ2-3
CASSPPSGLAADTQYF
TGTGCCAGCTCACCTCCTAGTGGGCTAGCGGCAGATACGCAGTATTTT
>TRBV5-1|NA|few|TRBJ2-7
CASSWGHEQYF
TGCGCCAGCAGCTGGGGCCACGAGCAGTACTTC
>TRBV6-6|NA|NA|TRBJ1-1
CASSYIGNLNTEAFF
TGTGCCAGCAGTTACATCGGGAATCTTAACACTGAAGCTTTCTTT
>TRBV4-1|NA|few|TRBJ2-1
CASSQDHNSYNEQFF
TGCGCCAGCAGCCAAGACCACAACTCATACAATGAGCAGTTCTTC
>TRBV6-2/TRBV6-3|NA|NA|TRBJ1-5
CVSGSNQPQHF
TGTGTCTCGGGGAGCAATCAGCCCCAGCATTTT
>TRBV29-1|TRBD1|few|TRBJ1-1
CSVEEETGVWGIGEAFF
TGCAGCGTTGAAGAAGAGACAGGGGTGTGGGGGATAGGAGAAGCTTTCTTT
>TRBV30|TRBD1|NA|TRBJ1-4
CAWSRFAPGQGQEKLFF
TGTGCCTGGAGTCGATTCGCCCCGGGACAGGGGCAAGAAAAACTGTTTTTT
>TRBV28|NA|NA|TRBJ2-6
CASLTSGANVLTF
TGTGCCAGCCTCACCTCTGGGGCCAACGTCCTGACTTTC
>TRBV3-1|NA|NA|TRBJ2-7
CASSQFAWSEQYF
TGTGCCAGCAGCCAATTCGCCTGGAGTGAGCAGTACTTC
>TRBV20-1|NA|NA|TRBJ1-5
CSAAYPGPDQPQHF
TGCAGTGCCGCCTATCCAGGGCCCGATCAGCCCCAGCATTTT
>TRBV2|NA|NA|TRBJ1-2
CASSQGRSNYGYTF
TGTGCCAGCAGCCAGGGGCGTAGTAACTATGGCTACACCTTC
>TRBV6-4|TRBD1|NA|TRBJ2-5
CASTDPGQTLFASETQYF
TGTGCCAGCACGGATCCGGGACAGACCCTATTTGCAAGCGAGACCCAGTACTTC
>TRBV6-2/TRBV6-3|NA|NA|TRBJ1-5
CASMVTGNNQPQHF
TGTGCCAGCATGGTTACGGGCAACAATCAGCCCCAGCATTTT
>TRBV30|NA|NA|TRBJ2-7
CAWGPNTSYEQYF
TGTGCCTGGGGGCCGAATACCTCCTACGAGCAGTACTTC
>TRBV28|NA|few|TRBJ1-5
CASSSPGYDQPQHF
TGTGCCAGCAGTTCTCCGGGTTACGACCAGCCCCAGCATTTT
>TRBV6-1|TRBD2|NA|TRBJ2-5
CASSERAGLKETQYF
TGTGCCAGCAGTGAAAGAGCGGGACTTAAAGAGACCCAGTACTTC
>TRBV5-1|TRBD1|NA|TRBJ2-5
CASSLGGTGPQETQYF
TGCGCCAGCAGCTTGGGGGGGACAGGCCCCCAAGAGACCCAGTACTTC
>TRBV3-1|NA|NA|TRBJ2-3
CASSRPSGSDTQYF
TGTGCCAGCAGCCGGCCCTCAGGCTCAGATACGCAGTATTTT
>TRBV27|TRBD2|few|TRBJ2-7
CASSLWGEGYEQYF
TGTGCCAGCAGTTTATGGGGGGAGGGCTACGAGCAGTACTTC
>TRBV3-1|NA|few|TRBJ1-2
CASSQGHGNYGYTF
TGTGCCAGCAGCCAGGGCCACGGGAACTATGGCTACACCTTC
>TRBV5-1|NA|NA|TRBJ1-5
CASSLRKPSDQPQHF
TGCGCCAGCAGCTTAAGGAAGCCAAGCGATCAGCCCCAGCATTTT
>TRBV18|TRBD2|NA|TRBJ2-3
CASRRSGENTDTQYF
TGTGCCAGCCGCCGAAGCGGGGAAAACACAGATACGCAGTATTTT
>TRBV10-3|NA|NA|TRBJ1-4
CAISESYWTAATNEKLFF
TGTGCCATCAGTGAGTCCTACTGGACAGCTGCAACTAATGAAAAACTGTTTTTT
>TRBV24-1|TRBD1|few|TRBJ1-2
CATSDPGQGSGYTF
TGTGCCACCAGTGATCCGGGACAGGGTAGTGGCTACACCTTC
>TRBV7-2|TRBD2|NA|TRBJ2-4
CASSPTAGGWNIQYF
TGTGCCAGCAGCCCAACAGCGGGGGGGTGGAACATTCAGTACTTC
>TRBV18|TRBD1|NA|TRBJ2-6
CASSLGTASSSGANVLTF
TGTGCCAGCTCACTCGGGACAGCATCAAGCTCTGGGGCCAACGTCCTGACTTTC
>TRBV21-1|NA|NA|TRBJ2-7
CASSKKGRPREQYF
TGTGCCAGCAGCAAAAAGGGCAGGCCCAGGGAGCAGTACTTC
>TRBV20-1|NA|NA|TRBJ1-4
CSASIGPGSGNEKLFF
TGCAGTGCTAGTATAGGTCCTGGGAGCGGTAATGAAAAACTGTTTTTT
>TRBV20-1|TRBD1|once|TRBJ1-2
CRAGTGDNYGYTF
TGCAGGGCGGGGACAGGGGATAACTATGGCTACACCTTC
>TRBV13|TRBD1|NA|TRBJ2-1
CASSPDRAPEQFF
TGTGCCAGCAGCCCAGACAGGGCTCCTGAGCAGTTCTTC
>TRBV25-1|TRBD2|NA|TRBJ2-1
CASTSGTSGSEQFF
TGTGCCAGCACCTCCGGGACTAGCGGAAGTGAGCAGTTCTTC